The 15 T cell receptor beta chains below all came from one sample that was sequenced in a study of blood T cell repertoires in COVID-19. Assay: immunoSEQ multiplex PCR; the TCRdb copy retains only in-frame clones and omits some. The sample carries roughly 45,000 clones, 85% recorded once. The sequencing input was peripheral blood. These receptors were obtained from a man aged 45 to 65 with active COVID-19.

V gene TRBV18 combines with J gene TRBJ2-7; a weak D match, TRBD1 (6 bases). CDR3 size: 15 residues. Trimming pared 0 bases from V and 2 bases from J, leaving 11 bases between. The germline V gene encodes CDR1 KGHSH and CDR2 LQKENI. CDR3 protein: CASSPPPGVTYEQYF. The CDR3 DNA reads TGTGCCAGCTCACCACCCCCAGGGGTCACCTACGAGCAGTACTTC.

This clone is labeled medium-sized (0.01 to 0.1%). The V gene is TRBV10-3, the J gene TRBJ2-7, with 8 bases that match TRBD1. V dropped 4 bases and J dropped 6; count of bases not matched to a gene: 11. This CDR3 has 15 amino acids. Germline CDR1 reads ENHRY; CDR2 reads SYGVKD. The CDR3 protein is CAISADDRGRVEQYF. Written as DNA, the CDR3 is TGTGCCATCAGTGCGGACGACAGGGGCCGTGTCGAGCAGTACTTC.

For the CDR3, the DNA is TGTGCCAGCAGCTTAATTCGGCTAGCGGGAGGCGAGCAGTACTTC. This sequence encodes CASSLIRLAGGEQYF. The chain recombines TRBV7-2 with TRBJ2-7; TRBD2 aligns across 11 bases. This CDR3 has 15 residues. From germline, CDR1 is SGHTA and CDR2 FQGNSA. V lost 2 bases and J lost 6; bases outside the gene matches: 6.

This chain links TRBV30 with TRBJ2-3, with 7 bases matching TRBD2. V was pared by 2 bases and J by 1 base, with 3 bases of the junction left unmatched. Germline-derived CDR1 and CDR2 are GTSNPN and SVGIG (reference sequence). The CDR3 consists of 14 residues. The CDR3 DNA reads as TGTGCCTGGAGTTGGCTAGCGGGCACAGATACGCAGTATTTT. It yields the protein CAWSWLAGTDTQYF.

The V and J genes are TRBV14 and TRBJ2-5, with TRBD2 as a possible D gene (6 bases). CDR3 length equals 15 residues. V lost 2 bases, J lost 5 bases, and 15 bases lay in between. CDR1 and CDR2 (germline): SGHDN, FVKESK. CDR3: CASSQWSGRFETQYF. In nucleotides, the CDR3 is TGTGCCAGCAGCCAATGGTCGGGGAGGTTTGAGACCCAGTACTTC. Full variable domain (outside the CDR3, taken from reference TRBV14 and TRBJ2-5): EAGVTQFPSHSVIEKGQTVTLRCDPISGHDNLYWYRRVMGKEIKFLLHFVKESKQDESGMPNNRFLAERTGGTYSTLKVQPAELEDSGVYFCASSQWSGRFETQYFGPGTRLLVL.

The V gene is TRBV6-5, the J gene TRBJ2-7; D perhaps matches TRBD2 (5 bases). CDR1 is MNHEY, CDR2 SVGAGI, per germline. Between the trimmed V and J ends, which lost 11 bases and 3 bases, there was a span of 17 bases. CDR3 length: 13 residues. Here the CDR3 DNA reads TGTGCCTCAGACCCGGGGATTGTCTACGAGCAGTACTTC. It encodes CASDPGIVYEQYF.

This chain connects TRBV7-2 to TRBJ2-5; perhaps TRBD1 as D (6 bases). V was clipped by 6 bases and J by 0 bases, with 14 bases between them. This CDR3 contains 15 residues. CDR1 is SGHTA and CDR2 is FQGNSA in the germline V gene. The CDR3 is CASRPPGHNQETQYF. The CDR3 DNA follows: TGTGCCAGCAGGCCGCCGGGACACAACCAAGAGACCCAGTACTTC. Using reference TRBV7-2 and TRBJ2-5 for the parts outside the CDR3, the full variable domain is GAGVSQSPSNKVTEKGKDVELRCDPISGHTALYWYRQSLGQGLEFLIYFQGNSAPDKSGLPSDRFSAERTGGSVSTLTIQRTQQEDSAVYLCASRPPGHNQETQYFGPGTRLLVL.

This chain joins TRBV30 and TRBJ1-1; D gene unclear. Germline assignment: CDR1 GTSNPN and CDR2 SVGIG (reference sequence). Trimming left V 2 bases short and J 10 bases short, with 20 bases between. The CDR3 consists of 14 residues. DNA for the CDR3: TGTGCCTGGAGTCCCCGGACGAGGGCTTTTGCAGCTTTCTTT. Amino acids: CAWSPRTRAFAAFF.

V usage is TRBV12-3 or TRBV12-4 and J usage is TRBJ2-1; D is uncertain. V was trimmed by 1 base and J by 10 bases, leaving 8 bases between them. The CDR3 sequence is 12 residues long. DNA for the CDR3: TGTGCCAGCAGTTTAGGTCGGGTCGAGCAGTTCTTC. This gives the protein CASSLGRVEQFF.

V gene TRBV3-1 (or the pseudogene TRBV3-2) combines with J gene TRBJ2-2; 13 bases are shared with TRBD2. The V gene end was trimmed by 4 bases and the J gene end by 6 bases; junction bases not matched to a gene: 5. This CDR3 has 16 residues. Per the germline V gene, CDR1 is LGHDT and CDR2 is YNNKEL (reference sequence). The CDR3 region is CASSRILAGGPGELFF. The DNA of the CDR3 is TGTGCCAGCAGCCGTATACTAGCGGGGGGGCCCGGGGAGCTGTTTTTT.

The CDR3 DNA is TGTGCCACCAGTGACCCCGGACAGTCCTATGGCTACACCTTC. Translation: CATSDPGQSYGYTF. The genes are TRBV24-1 and TRBJ1-2; tentatively, D is TRBD1 (6 bases). Trimming removed 4 bases at V and 4 bases at J, with 12 bases between. The CDR3 spans 14 residues. Germline V gives CDR1 KGHDR, CDR2 SFDVKD.

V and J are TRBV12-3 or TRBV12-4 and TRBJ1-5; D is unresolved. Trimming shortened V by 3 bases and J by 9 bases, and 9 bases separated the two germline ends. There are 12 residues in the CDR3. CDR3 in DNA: TGTGCCAGCAGTTTCGGGGTAAGGCCCCAGCATTTT. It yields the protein CASSFGVRPQHF.

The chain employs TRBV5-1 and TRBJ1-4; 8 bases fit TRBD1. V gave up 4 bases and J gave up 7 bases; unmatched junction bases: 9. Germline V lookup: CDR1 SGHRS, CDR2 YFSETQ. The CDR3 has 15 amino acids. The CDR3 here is CASSPGQGMSEKLFF. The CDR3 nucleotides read TGCGCCAGCAGCCCCGGACAGGGAATGTCTGAAAAACTGTTTTTT. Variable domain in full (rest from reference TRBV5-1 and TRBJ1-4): KAGVTQTPRYLIKTRGQQVTLSCSPISGHRSVSWYQQTPGQGLQFLFEYFSETQRNKGNFPGRFSGRQFSNSRSEMNVSTLELGDSALYLCASSPGQGMSEKLFFGSGTQLSVL.

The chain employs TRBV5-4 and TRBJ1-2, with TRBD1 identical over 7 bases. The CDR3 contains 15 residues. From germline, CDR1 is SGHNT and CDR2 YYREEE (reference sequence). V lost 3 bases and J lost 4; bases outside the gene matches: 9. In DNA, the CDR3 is TGTGCCAGCAGCTCCCCTCCGGGACAGAGCTATGGCTACACCTTC. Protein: CASSSPPGQSYGYTF. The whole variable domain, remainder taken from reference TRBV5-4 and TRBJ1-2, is ETGVTQSPTHLIKTRGQQVTLRCSSQSGHNTVSWYQQALGQGPQFIFQYYREEENGRGNFPPRFSGLQFPNYSSELNVNALELDDSALYLCASSSPPGQSYGYTFGSGTRLTVV.

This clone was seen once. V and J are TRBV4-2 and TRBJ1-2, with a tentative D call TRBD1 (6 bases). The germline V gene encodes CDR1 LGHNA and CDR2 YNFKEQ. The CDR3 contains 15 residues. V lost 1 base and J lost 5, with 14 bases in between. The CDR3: CASSQARGVGYGYTF. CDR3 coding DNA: TGTGCCAGCAGCCAAGCCAGGGGCGTTGGATATGGCTACACCTTC.